A single T cell receptor beta chain is shown here with its context. This clonotype showed up just a few times. The clone's antigen remains unknown. No base-level quality is on record; no much larger clone is a single base apart. The method behind the library was PCR. TCRdb records Illumina HiSeq 2500 as the sequencer. TCR libraries were prepared with molecular barcoding, using unique molecular identifiers to normalize TCRbeta repertoire quantification. TCRdb reprocessing: public reads trimmed at Q25 with fastp, clones called with MiXCR, in-frame beta chains kept. Merged by CDR3 protein, the rows form single entries marked with the most common genes and DNA. This sample is represented by tens of thousands of distinct CDR3 sequences; approximately 43% of them were singletons. Under 98% of the sample rests with the top ten. The data stem from a study of T-cell reconstitution after alpha-beta-depleted transplantation in children (TCRdb year 2016). For context, the study as a whole: Using TCR repertoire profiling, the study quantitatively followed how T-cell immune reconstitution unfolded in children after TCRalphabeta/CD19-depleted allogeneic hematopoietic cell transplantation. The paper's findings and limits, for the study overall: The frequencies of hyperexpanded clones fell over the following months, and after one year, T-cell counts and TCRbeta diversity were mostly attributed to newly produced T cells. In some patients, high TCRbeta diversity at day 60 was attributed to recipient T cells and intrathymic progenitors that had survived conditioning. About two months after transplant, the apparently early recovery of alphabetaT-cell counts reportedly depended on just several hundred clones that had expanded rapidly and came from non-depleted graft cells.

Trimming takes 0 bases from V and 8 bases from J, and the germline ends sit 8 bases apart. There are 13 amino acids in the CDR3, from cysteine to phenylalanine inclusive. The retained sequence is limited to the CDR3, 39 bases, with the frame set at the first base. According to the germline V gene, CDR1 reads LGHNA and CDR2 reads YSLEER. The treatment or condition label here, explained by the study, means: allogeneic hematopoietic cell transplantation with graft depleted of TCRalphabeta T cells and CD19 B cells. Transplant recipients were children who received TCRalphabeta/CD19-depleted allogeneic hematopoietic cell grafts.

The sequence derives from a male patient under 18 who had a stem cell transplant for acute lymphoblastic leukemia, so the T cells may come from the graft donor. The sequenced sample was PBMCs, mostly from graft donor cells, obtained 360 days after TCRalphabeta/CD19-depleted stem cell transplant. The chain links TRBV4-3 with TRBJ2-4; no D gene call is confident. CDR3 loop: CASSQDQGYIQYF. The DNA sequence is TGCGCCAGCAGCCAAGATCAAGGGTACATTCAGTACTTC.